What follows describes a single TCR beta chain. The CDR3 length is 16 residues. Germline-derived CDR1 and CDR2 are MDHEN and SYDVKM. TCRdb processed the 5' RACE reads again and assigns one entry to each CDR3 protein, with no DNA. The sample spans roughly 330,000 distinct CDR3 sequences; the ten largest clones claim around 2%. The sample originates from a study of monozygotic twins with inflammatory bowel disease. The chain has TRBV28 and TRBJ2-3; the TRBD1 assignment by TCRdb is unverifiable without DNA. This clonotype was sampled from a human donor with ulcerative colitis or Crohn's disease, or a healthy co-twin of an affected twin (not recorded which). Sequencing was performed on blood. CDR3 in amino acids: CASGSPGQGSTDTQYF.